This T cell receptor beta chain was recorded in a study of blood T cells in healthy people across ages. The authors drew around 11 milliliters of peripheral blood from each donor. The CDR3 contains 15 residues. V lost 1 base and J lost 5, with 14 bases in between. From germline, CDR1 is MGHDK and CDR2 SYGVNS. This clonotype was seen a few times. Then a second PCR, running about 7 to 11 cycles, was carried out with a sample-barcoded 5' primer and a J-beta primer mix. TCRdb re-derived calls from the 5' RACE reads in MiXCR, one entry per CDR3 protein. The sample consists of roughly 2 million distinct CDR3 sequences, roughly 50% of them appearing once.

The TCR originated in a middle-aged woman in good health. Source material: blood. This rearrangement joins TRBV25-1 to TRBJ2-5; weak D call: TRBD1 (6 bases). The chain's CDR3 is CASSEFGGVGETQYF. The CDR3 coding sequence is TGTGCCAGCAGTGAATTTGGGGGCGTAGGGGAGACCCAGTACTTC.